Below, 6 T cell receptor beta chains from the same sample are listed, as sequenced in a study of brain metastases from non-small cell lung cancer. The table came from immunoSEQ multiplex PCR; TCRdb's copy has only in-frame clones and leaves some out. The sample yields about 460 clones, around 77% seen once. Sequencing was performed on tissue from a brain metastasis. These receptors came from a donor at least 40 years old with non-small cell lung cancer.

The rearrangement links TRBV10-3 to TRBJ2-7, with no clear D. Germline V gene data show CDR1 as ENHRY and CDR2 as SYGVKD. The CDR3 runs 16 residues. Deletions cut 7 bases from V and 1 base from J, with 20 bases between. CDR3 protein: CAITFGPGSESYEQYF. The CDR3 DNA reads TGTGCCATCACATTCGGTCCAGGAAGTGAATCCTACGAGCAGTACTTC.

This chain uses TRBV6-2 or TRBV6-3 with TRBJ2-2; D unclear. Germline V lookup: CDR1 MNHEY, CDR2 SVGEGT. The CDR3 runs 11 residues. V lost 3 bases, J lost 6 bases, and 2 bases lay in between. The CDR3 DNA reads as TGTGCCAGCAGTTATCCCGGGGAGCTGTTTTTT. Translation: CASSYPGELFF.

The chain recombines TRBV7-6 with TRBJ2-1, with 8 bases fitting TRBD1. Looked up from germline, CDR1 is SGHVS and CDR2 is FNYEAQ. The CDR3 consists of 16 residues. V was clipped by 5 bases and J by 3 bases; unmatched bases: 9. The DNA for the CDR3 is TGTGCCAGCAGCGTAGGAGGGGACAGGCGCTACAATGAGCAGTTCTTC. Its translation: CASSVGGDRRYNEQFF. Full variable domain (rest looked up from reference TRBV7-6 and TRBJ2-1): GAGVSQSPRYKVTKRGQDVALRCDPISGHVSLYWYRQALGQGPEFLTYFNYEAQQDKSGLPNDRFSAERPEGSISTLTIQRTEQRDSAMYRCASSVGGDRRYNEQFFGPGTRLTVL.

V and J are TRBV19 and TRBJ2-2; 9 nucleotides match TRBD2. The J segment lost 6 bases and the V segment lost 3 bases, leaving 8 bases of the junction unmatched. Germline V gene lookup returns CDR1 LNHDA and CDR2 SQIVND (reference sequence). This CDR3 is built from 16 residues. The CDR3 sequence is CASSISGGGAPGELFF. Here the CDR3 DNA reads TGTGCCAGTAGTATCTCTGGCGGGGGGGCCCCCGGGGAGCTGTTTTTT.

About this clone itself: A far bigger clonotype differs at one base, so this is likely a read error. V and J are TRBV25-1 and TRBJ1-5, with TRBD1 identical over 7 bases. The CDR3 sequence is 14 residues long. Germline assignment: CDR1 MGHDK and CDR2 SYGVNS. In nucleotides, the CDR3 is TGTGTCAGCAGTGGTACAGGGGGCAATCAGCCCCAGCATTTT. Residues: CVSSGTGGNQPQHF.

Remarks on this clone: Germline and junction disagree at one end, which may indicate a read error. The CDR3 reads CASSSNPGDSNSPLHF. In DNA form, the CDR3 reads TGTGCCAGCAGCTCAAATCCGGGGGACAGTAATTCACCTCTCCACTTT. This chain links TRBV7-9 with TRBJ1-6, with TRBD1 matching over 7 bases. CDR3 size: 16 residues. Germline V lookup: CDR1 SEHNR, CDR2 FQNEAQ (reference sequence).